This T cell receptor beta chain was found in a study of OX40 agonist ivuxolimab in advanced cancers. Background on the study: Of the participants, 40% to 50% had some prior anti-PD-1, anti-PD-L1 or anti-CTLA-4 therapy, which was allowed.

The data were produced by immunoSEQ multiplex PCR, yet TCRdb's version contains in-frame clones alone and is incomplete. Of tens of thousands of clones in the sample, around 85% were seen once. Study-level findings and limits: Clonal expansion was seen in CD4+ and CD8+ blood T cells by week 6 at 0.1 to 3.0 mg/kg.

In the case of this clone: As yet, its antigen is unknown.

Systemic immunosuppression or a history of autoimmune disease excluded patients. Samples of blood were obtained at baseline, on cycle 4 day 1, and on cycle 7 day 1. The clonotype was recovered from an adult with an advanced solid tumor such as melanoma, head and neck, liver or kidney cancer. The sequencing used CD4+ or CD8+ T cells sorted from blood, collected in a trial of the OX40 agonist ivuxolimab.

This CDR3 is CASSFTGAYSYEQYF. CDR3 sequence (DNA): TGTGCCAGCAGCTTTACGGGAGCCTACTCCTACGAGCAGTACTTC. The chain couples TRBV5-6 to TRBJ2-7; a possible D gene is TRBD2 (6 bases). The germline V and J ends were trimmed by 2 bases and 0 bases, with 12 bases remaining between them. Germline V CDR1 and CDR2: SGHDT, YYEEEE. The length of the CDR3 is 15 residues.